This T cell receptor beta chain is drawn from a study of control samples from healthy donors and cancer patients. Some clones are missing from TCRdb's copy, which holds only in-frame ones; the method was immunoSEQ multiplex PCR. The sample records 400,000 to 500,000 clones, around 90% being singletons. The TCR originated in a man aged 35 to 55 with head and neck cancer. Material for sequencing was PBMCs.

DNA for the CDR3: TGTGCCAGCAGTTTATTGGCTAGCGGGAGATTTAACAATGAGCAGTTCTTC. This translates into CASSLLASGRFNNEQFF. This chain links TRBV28 with TRBJ2-1, with 10 bases lining up with TRBD2. CDR3 length equals 17 residues. The ends lost 1 base at V and 5 bases at J; junction bases unmatched: 8. Per germline, CDR1 MDHEN and CDR2 SYDVKM.